The 6 T cell receptor beta chains listed next were all sequenced from one sample in a study of T cells in Graves' hyperthyroidism and ophthalmopathy. Amplified TCR beta CDR3 regions derived from RNA transcripts. With the HTBI primer set, the TCR CDR3 went through a first round of RT-PCR. MiXCR, run by TCRdb on the multiplex PCR reads, gives a single entry per CDR3 protein. The sample records about 590,000 distinct CDR3 sequences, 15% to 18% being singletons. The source material was blood. These receptors were taken from a woman in her twenties or thirties with Graves' hyperthyroidism.

This clonotype was counted ten times or more. The V call is TRBV11-2, the J call TRBJ2-2; TRBD1 matches 7 bases. J was trimmed by 3 bases and V by 5 bases; bases with no gene match: 0. The CDR3 sequence is 13 residues long. Germline CDR1 and CDR2: SGHAT and FQNNGV. CDR3 bases: TGTGCCAGCAGCGACAGGGACACCGGGGAGCTGTTTTTT. Residues: CASSDRDTGELFF. Combining the CDR3 with reference TRBV11-2 and TRBJ2-2 gives the whole variable domain EAGVAQSPRYKIIEKRQSVAFWCNPISGHATLYWYQQILGQGPKLLIQFQNNGVVDDSQLPKDRFSAERLKGVDSTLKIQPAKLEDSAVYLCASSDRDTGELFFGEGSRLTVL.

This clonotype was seen at least ten times. This chain links TRBV24-1 with TRBJ2-1; weak D call: TRBD1 (6 bases). V lost 2 bases, J lost 1 base, and 8 bases lay in between. The CDR3 covers 15 residues. CDR1 and CDR2 from the germline V gene are KGHDR and SFDVKD. The CDR3 DNA sequence: TGTGCCACCAGTGATTCCCAGGGGTCCTACAATGAGCAGTTCTTC. Its translation: CATSDSQGSYNEQFF.

The sample holds a few counts of this clonotype. The chain links TRBV13 to TRBJ2-7; the D is unclear. Trimming pared 2 bases from V and 5 bases from J, leaving 7 bases between. The V gene's germline CDR1 is PRHDT and CDR2 FYEKMQ (reference sequence). This CDR3 has 12 amino acids. The CDR3 sequence: CASSLSGNEQYF. In DNA, the CDR3 is TGTGCCAGCAGCTTAAGTGGCAACGAGCAGTACTTC.

This clonotype occurred many times. The V call is TRBV20-1, the J call TRBJ2-1; D might be TRBD1 (5 bases). V gave up 6 bases and J gave up 10 bases, with 25 bases separating them. The V gene's germline CDR1 is DFQATT and CDR2 SNEGSKA (reference sequence). This CDR3 region has 15 residues. The CDR3 DNA reads as TGCAGTGCGGTAGAAAGACAGCCCGGGTTTGGGGAGCAGTTCTTC. It is translated as CSAVERQPGFGEQFF.

The V and J genes are TRBV27 and TRBJ1-1, with TRBD1 as a possible D gene (5 bases). The CDR3 has 11 amino acids. The ends were cut back, 9 bases at V and 6 bases at J, with 11 bases in the middle. CDR1 MNHEY and CDR2 SMNVEV come from the germline V gene (reference sequence). The chain's CDR3 is CASRGGAEAFF. In DNA, the CDR3 is TGTGCCAGTAGGGGAGGGGCTGAAGCTTTCTTT.

Note on this clonotype: One end of the junction varies from germline; a read error may be responsible. This chain links TRBV7-2 with TRBJ1-3, with unresolved D. The CDR3 spans 15 residues. Germline values: CDR1 SGHTA, CDR2 FQGNSA. CDR3 protein: CASSLSGSSGTTIYF. The CDR3 DNA sequence: TGTGCCAGCAGCTTATCGGGGAGCTCTGGAACCACCATATATTTT.